The clone carrying this T cell receptor beta chain appeared a few times. Its target is unknown. The junction does not match germline at one end; this may be a read error. These data originate in a study of blood T cells in healthy people across ages. Points from the study as a whole: Age brought a roughly linear fall in TCR beta diversity measured per million T cells.

The CDR3 spans 13 residues. Germline CDR1 reads SNHLY; CDR2 reads FYNNEI. A second about 6 to 12 cycle PCR used barcoded and J-beta primers. TCRdb passed the 5' RACE reads through MiXCR, listing each CDR3 protein once. The profile shows hundreds of thousands of distinct CDR3 sequences, 35% to 40% of them singletons. This TCR came from a man younger than 35 in good health. The chain employs TRBV2 and TRBJ1-1; maybe TRBD1 (5 bases). The source material was blood. DNA for the CDR3: TGTGCCAGCACTGAAGATCAGGGCGGTGAAGCTTTCTTT. Amino acids: CASTEDQGGEAFF.